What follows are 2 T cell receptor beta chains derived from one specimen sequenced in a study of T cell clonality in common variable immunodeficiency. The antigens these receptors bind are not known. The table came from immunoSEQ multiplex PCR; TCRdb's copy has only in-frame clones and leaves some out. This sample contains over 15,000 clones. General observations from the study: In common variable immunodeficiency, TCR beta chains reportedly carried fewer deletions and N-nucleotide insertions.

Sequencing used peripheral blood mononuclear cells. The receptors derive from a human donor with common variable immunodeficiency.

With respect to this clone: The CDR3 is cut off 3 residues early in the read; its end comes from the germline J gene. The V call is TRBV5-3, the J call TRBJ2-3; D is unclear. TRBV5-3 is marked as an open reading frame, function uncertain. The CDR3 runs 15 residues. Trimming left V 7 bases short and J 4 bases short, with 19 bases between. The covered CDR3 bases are TGTGCCAGACCATTCCCGTGGCCAAAACCAGATACG. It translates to CARPFPWPKPDT. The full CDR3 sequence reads CARPFPWPKPDTQYF.

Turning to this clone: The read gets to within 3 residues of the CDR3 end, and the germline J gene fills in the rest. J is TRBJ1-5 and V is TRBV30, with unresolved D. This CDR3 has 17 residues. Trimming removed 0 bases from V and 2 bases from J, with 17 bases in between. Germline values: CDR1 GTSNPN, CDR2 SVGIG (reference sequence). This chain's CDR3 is CAWSVRAADWGNQPQHF. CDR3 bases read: TGTGCCTGGAGTGTACGAGCCGCCGACTGGGGCAATCAGCCC.